This T cell receptor beta chain appears in the sequencing data of a study of a mutant IDH1 vaccine in newly diagnosed glioma. Clones were sequenced by immunoSEQ multiplex PCR, and TCRdb holds only the in-frame ones, with some missing. This sample has about 50,000 clones, with approximately 75% found just once. A remark on this clone: Its antigen is unidentified.

Time point specified: week 47, end of study. Alongside topical imiquimod, each dose of vaccine comprised 300 ug of mutant IDH1 20-mer peptide. Sequenced material: PBMCs, taken from a glioma patient whose treatment included an IDH1 peptide vaccine. This clonotype was sampled from a man aged 50-60 years with glioma.

The CDR3 coding sequence is TGTGCCAGCAGCTTACAGGGAGGCTACGAGCAGTACTTC. Translated, it gives CASSLQGGYEQYF. The chain combines TRBV27 with TRBJ2-7, with D perhaps given as TRBD1 or TRBD2 (6 bases each). The length of the CDR3 is 13 residues. Germline V gene lookup returns CDR1 MNHEY and CDR2 SMNVEV (reference sequence). V gave up 6 bases and J gave up 3 bases, with 12 bases separating them.